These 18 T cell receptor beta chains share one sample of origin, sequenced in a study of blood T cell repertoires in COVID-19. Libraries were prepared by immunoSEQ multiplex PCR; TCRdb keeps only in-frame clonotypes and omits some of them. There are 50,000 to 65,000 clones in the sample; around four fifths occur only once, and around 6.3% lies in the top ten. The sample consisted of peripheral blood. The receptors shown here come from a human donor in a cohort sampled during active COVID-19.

The chain's CDR3 is CASSPLAGEDTQYF. The DNA of the CDR3 is TGTGCCAGCAGTCCCCTAGCGGGAGAAGATACGCAGTATTTT. The chain combines TRBV6-5 with TRBJ2-3; 10 bases fit TRBD2. Trimming at V came to 5 bases and at J to 5 bases, leaving 4 bases not matched to a gene. From germline, CDR1 is MNHEY and CDR2 SVGAGI. The CDR3 loop spans 14 amino acids.

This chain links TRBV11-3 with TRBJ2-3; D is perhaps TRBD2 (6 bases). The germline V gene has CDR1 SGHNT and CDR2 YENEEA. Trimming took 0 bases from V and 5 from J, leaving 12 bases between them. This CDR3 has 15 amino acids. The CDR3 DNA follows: TGTGCCAGCAGCTTAGATGAGATGCGGGGAGATACGCAGTATTTT. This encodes CASSLDEMRGDTQYF.

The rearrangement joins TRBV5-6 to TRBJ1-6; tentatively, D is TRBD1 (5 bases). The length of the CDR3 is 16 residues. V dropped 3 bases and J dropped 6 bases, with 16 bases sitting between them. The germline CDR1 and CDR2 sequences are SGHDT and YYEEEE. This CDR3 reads CASSWRMGGSNSPLHF. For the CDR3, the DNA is TGTGCCAGCAGCTGGAGAATGGGGGGTAGTAATTCACCCCTCCACTTT.

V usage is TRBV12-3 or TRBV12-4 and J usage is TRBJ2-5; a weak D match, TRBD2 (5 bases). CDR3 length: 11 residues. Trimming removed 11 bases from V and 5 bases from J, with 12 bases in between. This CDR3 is CASMGGETQYF. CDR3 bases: TGTGCCTCTATGGGCGGGGAGACCCAGTACTTC.

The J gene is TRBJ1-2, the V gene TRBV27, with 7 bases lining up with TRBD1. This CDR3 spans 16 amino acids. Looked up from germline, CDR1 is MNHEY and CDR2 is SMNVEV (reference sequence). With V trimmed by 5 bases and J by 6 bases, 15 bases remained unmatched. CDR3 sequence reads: CASSRNPPGQRDGYTF. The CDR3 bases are TGTGCCAGCAGTCGGAACCCTCCGGGACAGAGAGATGGCTACACCTTC.

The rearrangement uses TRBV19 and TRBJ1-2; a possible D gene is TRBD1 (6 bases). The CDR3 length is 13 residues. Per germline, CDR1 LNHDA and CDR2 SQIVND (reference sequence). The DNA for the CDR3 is TGTGAGCGGGGGGCGGGTGTCAGGGTTCGCTACACCTTC. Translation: CERGAGVRVRYTF.

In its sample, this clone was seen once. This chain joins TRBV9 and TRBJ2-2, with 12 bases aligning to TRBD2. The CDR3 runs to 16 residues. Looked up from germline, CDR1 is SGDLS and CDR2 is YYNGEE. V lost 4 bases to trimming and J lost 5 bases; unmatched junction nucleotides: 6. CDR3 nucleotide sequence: TGTGCCAGCAGCCCATCGACTAGCGGGGGTACCGGGGAGCTGTTTTTT. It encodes CASSPSTSGGTGELFF. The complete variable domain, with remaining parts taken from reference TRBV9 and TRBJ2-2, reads DSGVTQTPKHLITATGQRVTLRCSPRSGDLSVYWYQQSLDQGLQFLIQYYNGEERAKGNILERFSAQQFPDLHSELNLSSLELGDSALYFCASSPSTSGGTGELFFGEGSRLTVL.

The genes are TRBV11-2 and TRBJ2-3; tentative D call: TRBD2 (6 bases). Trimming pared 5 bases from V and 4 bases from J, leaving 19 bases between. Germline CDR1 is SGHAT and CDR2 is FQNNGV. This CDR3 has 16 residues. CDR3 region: CASSRPGLCPADTQYF. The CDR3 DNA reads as TGTGCCAGCAGCCGACCGGGACTCTGTCCCGCAGATACGCAGTATTTT.

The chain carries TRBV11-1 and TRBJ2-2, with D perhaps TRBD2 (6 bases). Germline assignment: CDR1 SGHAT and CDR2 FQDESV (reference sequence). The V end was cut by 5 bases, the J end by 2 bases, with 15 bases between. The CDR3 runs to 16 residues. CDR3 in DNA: TGTGCCAGCAGCCTCTCCCGGGACTCTAACACCGGGGAGCTGTTTTTT. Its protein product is CASSLSRDSNTGELFF.

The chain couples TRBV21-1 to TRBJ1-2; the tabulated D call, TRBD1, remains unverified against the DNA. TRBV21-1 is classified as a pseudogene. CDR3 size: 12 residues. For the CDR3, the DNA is TGTGCCAGCAGCAAAAAGGGGGCAAGCTACACCTTC. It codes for CASSKKGASYTF.

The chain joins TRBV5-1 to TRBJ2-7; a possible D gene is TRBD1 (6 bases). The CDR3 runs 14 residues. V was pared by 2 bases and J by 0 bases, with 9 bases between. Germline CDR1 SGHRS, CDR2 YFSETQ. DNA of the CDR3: TGCGCCAGCAGCTTTGGGACAAGCTCCTACGAGCAGTACTTC. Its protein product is CASSFGTSSYEQYF.

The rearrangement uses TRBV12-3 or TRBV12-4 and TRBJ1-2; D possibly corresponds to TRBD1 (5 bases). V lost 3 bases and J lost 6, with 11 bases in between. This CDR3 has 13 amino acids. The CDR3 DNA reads TGTGCCAGCAGTTTGGTCAGGGTCCATGGCTACACCTTC. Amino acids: CASSLVRVHGYTF.

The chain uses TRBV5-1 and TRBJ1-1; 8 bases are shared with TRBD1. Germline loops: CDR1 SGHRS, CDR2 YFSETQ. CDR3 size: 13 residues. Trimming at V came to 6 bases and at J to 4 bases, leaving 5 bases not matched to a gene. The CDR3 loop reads CASTTGTGTEAFF. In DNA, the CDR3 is TGCGCCAGCACGACCGGGACAGGCACTGAAGCTTTCTTT.

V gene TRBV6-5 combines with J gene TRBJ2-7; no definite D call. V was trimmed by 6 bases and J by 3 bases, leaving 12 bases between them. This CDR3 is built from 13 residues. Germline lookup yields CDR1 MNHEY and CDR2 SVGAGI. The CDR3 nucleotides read TGTGCCAGCAGGCGTACGGTCGACTACGAGCAGTACTTC. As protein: CASRRTVDYEQYF.

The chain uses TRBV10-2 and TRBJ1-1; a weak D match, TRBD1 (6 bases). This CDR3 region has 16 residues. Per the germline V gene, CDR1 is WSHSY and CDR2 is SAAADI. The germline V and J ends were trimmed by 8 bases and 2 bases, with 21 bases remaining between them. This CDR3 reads CASGGTGSTPNTEAFF. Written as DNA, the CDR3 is TGCGCCAGCGGAGGAACAGGGTCCACCCCAAACACTGAAGCTTTCTTT.

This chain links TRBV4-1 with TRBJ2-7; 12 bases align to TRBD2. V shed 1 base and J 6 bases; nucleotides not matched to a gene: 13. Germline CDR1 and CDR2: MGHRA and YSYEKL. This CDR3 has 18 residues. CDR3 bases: TGCGCCAGCAGCCAAGCTTCACTAGCGGGAGGAACCAGGCCCGAGCAGTACTTC. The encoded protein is CASSQASLAGGTRPEQYF.

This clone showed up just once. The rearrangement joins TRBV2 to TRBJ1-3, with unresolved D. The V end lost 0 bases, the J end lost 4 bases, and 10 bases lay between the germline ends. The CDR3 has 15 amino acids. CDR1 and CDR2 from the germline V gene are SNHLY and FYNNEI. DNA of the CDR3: TGTGCCAGCAGTGAAGCGCAGGCAGAAGGAAACACCATATATTTT. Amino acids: CASSEAQAEGNTIYF.

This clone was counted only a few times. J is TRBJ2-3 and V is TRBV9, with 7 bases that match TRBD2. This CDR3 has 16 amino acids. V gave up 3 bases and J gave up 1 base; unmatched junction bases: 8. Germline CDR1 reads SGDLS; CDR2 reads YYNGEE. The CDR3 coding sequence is TGTGCCAGCAGCGCGACGACTAGCTGGGGCACAGATACGCAGTATTTT. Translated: CASSATTSWGTDTQYF.